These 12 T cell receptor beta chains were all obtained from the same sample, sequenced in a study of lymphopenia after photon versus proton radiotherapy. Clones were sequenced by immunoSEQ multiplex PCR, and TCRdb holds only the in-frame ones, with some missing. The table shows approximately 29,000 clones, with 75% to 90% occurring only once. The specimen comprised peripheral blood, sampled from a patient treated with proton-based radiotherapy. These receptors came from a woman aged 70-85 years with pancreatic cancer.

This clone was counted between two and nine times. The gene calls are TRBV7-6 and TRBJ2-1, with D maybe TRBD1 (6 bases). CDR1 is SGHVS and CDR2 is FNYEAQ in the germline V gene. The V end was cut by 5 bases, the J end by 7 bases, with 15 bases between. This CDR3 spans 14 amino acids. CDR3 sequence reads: CASSREQGRNEQFF. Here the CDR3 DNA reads TGTGCCAGCAGCAGAGAACAGGGAAGGAATGAGCAGTTCTTC. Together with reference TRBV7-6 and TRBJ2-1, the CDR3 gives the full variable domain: GAGVSQSPRYKVTKRGQDVALRCDPISGHVSLYWYRQALGQGPEFLTYFNYEAQQDKSGLPNDRFSAERPEGSISTLTIQRTEQRDSAMYRCASSREQGRNEQFFGPGTRLTVL.

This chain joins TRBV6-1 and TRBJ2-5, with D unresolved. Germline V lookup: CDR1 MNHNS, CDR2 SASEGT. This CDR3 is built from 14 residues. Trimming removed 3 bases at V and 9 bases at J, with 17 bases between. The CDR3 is CASSDILAGLAQYF. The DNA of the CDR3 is TGTGCCAGCAGTGACATTTTAGCCGGGTTGGCCCAGTACTTC.

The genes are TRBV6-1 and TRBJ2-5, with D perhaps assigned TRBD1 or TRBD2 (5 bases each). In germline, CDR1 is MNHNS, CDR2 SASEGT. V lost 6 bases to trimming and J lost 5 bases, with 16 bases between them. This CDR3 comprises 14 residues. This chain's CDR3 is CASSPGTQRETQYF. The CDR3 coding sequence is TGTGCCAGCAGCCCCGGGACCCAAAGGGAGACCCAGTACTTC.

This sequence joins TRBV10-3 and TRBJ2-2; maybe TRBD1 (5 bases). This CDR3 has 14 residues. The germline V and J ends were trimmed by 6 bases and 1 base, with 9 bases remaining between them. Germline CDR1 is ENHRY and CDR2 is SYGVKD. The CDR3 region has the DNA TGTGCCATCAGGGGGCAGGAGAACACCGGGGAGCTGTTTTTT. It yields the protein CAIRGQENTGELFF.

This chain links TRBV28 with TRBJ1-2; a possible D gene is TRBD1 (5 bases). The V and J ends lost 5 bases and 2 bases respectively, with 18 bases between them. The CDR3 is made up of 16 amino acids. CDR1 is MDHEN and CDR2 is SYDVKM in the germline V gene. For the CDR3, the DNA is TGTGCCAGCAGTCCTACCGGGGGGGTATGGAACTATGGCTACACCTTC. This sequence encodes CASSPTGGVWNYGYTF.

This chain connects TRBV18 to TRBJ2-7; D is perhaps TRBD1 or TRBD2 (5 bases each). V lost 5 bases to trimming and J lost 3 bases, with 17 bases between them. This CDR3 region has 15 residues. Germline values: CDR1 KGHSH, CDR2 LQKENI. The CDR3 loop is CASSSNPGPSYEQYF. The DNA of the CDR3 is TGTGCCAGCTCATCAAACCCGGGACCAAGCTACGAGCAGTACTTC.

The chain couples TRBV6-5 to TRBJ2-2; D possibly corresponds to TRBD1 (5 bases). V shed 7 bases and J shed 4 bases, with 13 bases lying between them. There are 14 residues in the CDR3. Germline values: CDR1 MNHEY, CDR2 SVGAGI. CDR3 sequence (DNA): TGTGCCAGCATCCCCGACAGCTTCACCGGGGAGCTGTTTTTT. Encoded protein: CASIPDSFTGELFF.

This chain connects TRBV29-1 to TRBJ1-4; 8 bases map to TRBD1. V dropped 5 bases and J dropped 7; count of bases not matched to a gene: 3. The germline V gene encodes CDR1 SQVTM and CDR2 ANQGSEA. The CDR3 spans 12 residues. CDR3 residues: CSVWQGAEKLFF. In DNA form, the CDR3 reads TGCAGCGTTTGGCAGGGGGCTGAAAAACTGTTTTTT.

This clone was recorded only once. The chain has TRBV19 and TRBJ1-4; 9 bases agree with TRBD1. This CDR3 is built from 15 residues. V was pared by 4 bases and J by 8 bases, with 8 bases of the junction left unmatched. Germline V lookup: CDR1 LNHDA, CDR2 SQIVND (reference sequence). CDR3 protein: CASSTTGQGGEKLFF. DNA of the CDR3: TGTGCCAGTAGTACGACGGGACAGGGTGGAGAAAAACTGTTTTTT.

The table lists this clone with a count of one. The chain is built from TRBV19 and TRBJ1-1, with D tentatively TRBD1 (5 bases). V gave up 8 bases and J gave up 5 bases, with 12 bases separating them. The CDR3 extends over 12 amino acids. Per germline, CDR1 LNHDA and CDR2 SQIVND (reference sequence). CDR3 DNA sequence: TGTGCCAGTCTCCGGGGGGAAACTGAAGCTTTCTTT. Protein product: CASLRGETEAFF.

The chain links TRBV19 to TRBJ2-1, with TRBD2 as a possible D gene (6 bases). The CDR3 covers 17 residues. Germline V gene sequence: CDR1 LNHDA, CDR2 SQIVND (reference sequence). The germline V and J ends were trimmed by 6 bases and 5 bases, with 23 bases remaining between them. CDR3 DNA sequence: TGTGCCAGTAGATTTATTGGGACTCCCTCCTATGACAATGAGCAGTTCTTC. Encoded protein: CASRFIGTPSYDNEQFF.

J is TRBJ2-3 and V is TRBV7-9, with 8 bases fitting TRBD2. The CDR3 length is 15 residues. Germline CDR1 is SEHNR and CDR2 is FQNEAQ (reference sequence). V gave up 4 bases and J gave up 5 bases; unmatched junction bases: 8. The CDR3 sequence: CASSSPAGAVDTQYF. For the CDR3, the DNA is TGTGCCAGCAGCTCGCCAGCGGGAGCGGTAGATACGCAGTATTTT.